This TCR beta chain was captured by sequencing in a study of blood T cell repertoires in COVID-19. Whole-study context: Samples came from the United States, Italy and Spain, spanning acute and convalescent COVID-19.

Under the authors' procedure: Reference gene primer amplification gave estimated nucleated cell counts. Some clones are missing from TCRdb's copy, which holds only in-frame ones; the method was immunoSEQ multiplex PCR. The V and J calls and the clone size are those of that table, but D and trimming were determined from the DNA. Of 200,000 to 300,000 clones in the sample, approximately 86% were seen once. Sequencing was done on a sample of peripheral blood. This sequence originates from a man aged 25 to 45 with active or convalescent COVID-19.

The CDR3 is CATGGGATDTQYF. As DNA, the CDR3 is TGTGCCACCGGCGGGGGGGCCACAGATACGCAGTATTTT. The V and J genes are TRBV24-1 and TRBJ2-3; 9 bases match TRBD2. V was clipped by 9 bases and J by 2 bases; unmatched bases: 2. The CDR3 runs to 13 residues. The germline gives CDR1 KGHDR, CDR2 SFDVKD.